One TCR beta chain is described in this entry. This specimen belongs to a study of blood T cell repertoires in COVID-19. Turning to the study itself: Italy, Spain and the United States were the sources of the convalescent and acute COVID-19 samples. PBMCs, B-cell-depleted T cells, or T cells provided the cDNA or gDNA that made up the material.

In the study's own analysis: Amplifying reference gene primers gave estimates of nucleated cell counts. Assay used: immunoSEQ multiplex PCR; TCRdb lists only in-frame clones, some missing. V and J calls plus clone size are reproduced from that table; the DNA served to infer D and trimming. The table includes approximately 300,000 clones, around 83% detected once. CDR1 and CDR2 from the germline V gene are SGDLS and YYNGEE. V lost 4 bases to trimming and J lost 4 bases; unmatched junction nucleotides: 3. CDR3 length: 15 residues. The sequencing input was peripheral blood. The chain has TRBV9 and TRBJ2-1, with 12 bases matching TRBD2. The sequence was obtained from a woman aged 50 to 60 with acute or convalescent COVID-19. The CDR3 region is CASSSGLAGYNEQFF. The CDR3 nucleotides are TGTGCCAGCAGCTCCGGACTAGCGGGGTACAATGAGCAGTTCTTC.